Here is one T cell receptor (beta chain) with its context. The antigen is undetermined. A read error may produce the germline difference seen at one junction end. Sampling times: baseline, cycle 4 day 1, cycle 7 day 1. This sample was taken from a study of OX40 agonist ivuxolimab in advanced cancers. Points from the study as a whole: Also showing low normalized T-cell clonal expansion were some of the nonresponders.

Germline loops: CDR1 MNHEY, CDR2 SVGAGI. The CDR3 covers 15 residues. TCRdb's copy holds only in-frame clones and misses some; the assay was immunoSEQ multiplex PCR. The sample holds over 55,000 clones, 85% to 90% seen once. V usage is TRBV6-5 and J usage is TRBJ1-5; the D gene is possibly TRBD1 (6 bases). This TCR came from an adult with an advanced solid tumor such as melanoma, head and neck, liver or kidney cancer. The sequences come from CD4+ or CD8+ T cells sorted from blood, collected in a trial of the OX40 agonist ivuxolimab. This CDR3 reads CTSGQRGLGTQPQHF. In DNA form, the CDR3 reads TGTACCAGCGGTCAGCGGGGGCTAGGTACTCAGCCCCAGCATTTT.